This T cell receptor (beta chain) was sequenced during a study of low-dose radiotherapy and immunotherapy resistance in tumors. This clonotype was seen at least ten times. Sample time point: before trial treatment. V lost 0 bases and J 0 bases, leaving 3 bases between the germline ends. CDR3 length: 12 amino acids. Germline V gene lookup returns CDR1 GTSNPN and CDR2 SVGIG (reference sequence). Alpha and beta chains were covered, as first-strand cDNA relied on TRAV- and TRBV-specific primers. TCRs underwent 15 to 25 PCR cycles of amplification with a constant-region primer and V-primer adapter. TCRdb passed the reads through MiXCR, listing each CDR3 protein once. In the table there are around 83,000 distinct CDR3 sequences, over 15% of which are singletons.

The source of this sequence is a male donor with prostate cancer. The starting material was PBMCs, obtained before treatment. The genes are TRBV30 and TRBJ2-7; D not certain. This chain's CDR3 is CAWSVFSYEQYF. CDR3 nucleotide sequence: TGTGCCTGGAGTGTTTTCTCCTACGAGCAGTACTTC.